A single sample is the source of the 18 T cell receptor beta chains below, sequenced in a study of T cell changes during pregnancy in multiple sclerosis. The table came from immunoSEQ multiplex PCR; TCRdb's copy has only in-frame clones and leaves some out. The table has about 47,000 clones, 85% to 90% seen once. The specimen comprised CD8+ T cells from peripheral blood mononuclear cells, sampled in the second trimester of pregnancy. All receptors come from a female donor with multiple sclerosis, enrolled in a pregnancy study.

The V and J genes are TRBV29-1 and TRBJ2-2; TRBD1 aligns across 7 bases. Trimming removed 4 bases from V and 4 bases from J; junction bases left unmatched: 9. Germline lookup yields CDR1 SQVTM and CDR2 ANQGSEA. CDR3 length: 15 amino acids. The CDR3 loop reads CSVVGDSQPTGELFF. Here the CDR3 DNA reads TGCAGCGTTGTCGGGGACAGTCAGCCCACCGGGGAGCTGTTTTTT.

The chain recombines TRBV7-6 with TRBJ2-1, with 7 bases lining up with TRBD2. Germline CDR1 reads SGHVS; CDR2 reads FNYEAQ. The CDR3 sequence is 18 residues long. V shed 1 base and J 3 bases; nucleotides not matched to a gene: 12. The CDR3 sequence is CASSLEVGLAELYNEQFF. Written as DNA, the CDR3 is TGTGCCAGCAGCTTAGAGGTCGGGCTAGCGGAACTCTACAATGAGCAGTTCTTC.

The chain combines TRBV30 with TRBJ2-1; D is unclear. This CDR3 is 13 amino acids long. The V end lost 4 bases, the J end lost 5 bases, and 12 bases lay between the germline ends. Germline CDR1 reads GTSNPN; CDR2 reads SVGIG (reference sequence). CDR3 nucleotides: TGTGCCTGGAACCCAGTTATGGACAATGAGCAGTTCTTC. Translated: CAWNPVMDNEQFF.

The rearrangement uses TRBV19 and TRBJ2-3, with 8 bases fitting TRBD2. The CDR3 sequence is 17 residues long. CDR1 LNHDA and CDR2 SQIVND come from the germline V gene (reference sequence). With V trimmed by 1 base and J by 5 bases, 11 bases remained unmatched. The CDR3 sequence: CASSIVAGGAHRDTQYF. CDR3 nucleotide sequence: TGTGCCAGTAGTATAGTGGCCGGGGGGGCCCATAGAGATACGCAGTATTTT.

V usage is TRBV4-1 and J usage is TRBJ2-2; D remains unclear. V shed 0 bases and J shed 4 bases, with 9 bases lying between them. Germline V gene sequence: CDR1 MGHRA, CDR2 YSYEKL. The CDR3 contains 15 residues. In nucleotides, the CDR3 is TGCGCCAGCAGCCAAGAACGTAGCCCCACCGGGGAGCTGTTTTTT. Translating gives CASSQERSPTGELFF.

The chain employs TRBV29-1 and TRBJ2-7, with D perhaps TRBD1 (5 bases). CDR3 size: 12 residues. V lost 6 bases, J lost 7 bases, and 16 bases lay in between. The germline V gene has CDR1 SQVTM and CDR2 ANQGSEA. CDR3 in amino acids: CSVERQSGEQYF. CDR3 DNA: TGCAGCGTGGAACGACAGTCCGGGGAGCAGTACTTC.

The CDR3 is CASSPSGTGDLEQYF. CDR3 nucleotide sequence: TGTGCCAGCAGTCCGTCCGGGACAGGGGACCTCGAGCAGTACTTC. The V call is TRBV6-5, the J call TRBJ2-7; 10 bases align to TRBD1. Trimming at V came to 5 bases and at J to 6 bases, leaving 10 bases not matched to a gene. This CDR3 comprises 15 residues. Germline V gene data show CDR1 as MNHEY and CDR2 as SVGAGI.

This clone has a count of ten or more. This rearrangement joins TRBV9 to TRBJ2-5, with a weak D call TRBD1 (7 bases). Trimming stripped 4 bases from V and 5 bases from J, with 15 bases between. CDR1 SGDLS and CDR2 YYNGEE come from the germline V gene. The CDR3 has 14 residues. CDR3 coding DNA: TGTGCCAGCAGCCCCCCCTCAGGGGGGGAGACCCAGTACTTC. This translates into CASSPPSGGETQYF.

The count of this clone is one. The genes are TRBV4-2 and TRBJ2-2, with 15 bases identical to TRBD2. The CDR3 spans 21 residues. After removal of 3 bases from V and 0 bases from J, the junction contained 11 bases not matched to a gene. CDR1 and CDR2 (germline): LGHNA, YNFKEQ. The CDR3 DNA reads TGTGCCAGCAGCCAGGATCCAGCGGGGACTAGCGGGGGGACGAACACCGGGGAGCTGTTTTTT. This sequence encodes CASSQDPAGTSGGTNTGELFF.

The CDR3 region is CASSHGVSYEQYF. The CDR3 DNA is TGTGCCAGCAGCCACGGGGTTTCCTACGAGCAGTACTTC. The chain uses TRBV4-2 and TRBJ2-7; D is possibly TRBD2 (5 bases). From germline, CDR1 is LGHNA and CDR2 YNFKEQ. The length of the CDR3 is 13 residues. With 3 bases removed from V and 1 base from J, the gap between germline ends came to 7 bases.

The rearrangement uses TRBV20-1 and TRBJ2-1, with 7 bases that match TRBD1. Germline values: CDR1 DFQATT, CDR2 SNEGSKA (reference sequence). Trimming at V came to 3 bases and at J to 13 bases, leaving 6 bases not matched to a gene. The CDR3 contains 11 residues. The CDR3 DNA follows: TGCAGTGCTAGTTGGCAGGGGGAACAGTTCTTC. Translation gives CSASWQGEQFF.

The V and J genes are TRBV27 and TRBJ2-7, with TRBD2 identical over 9 bases. The CDR3 contains 17 residues. The germline gives CDR1 MNHEY, CDR2 SMNVEV (reference sequence). Trimming removed 5 bases from V and 2 bases from J; junction bases left unmatched: 13. The CDR3 spells CASSPIPRGGPTYEQYF. The CDR3 region has the DNA TGTGCCAGCAGTCCAATTCCGCGGGGGGGCCCAACCTACGAGCAGTACTTC.

This sequence joins TRBV5-4 and TRBJ1-5; D is unresolved. V shed 0 bases and J shed 6 bases, with 10 bases lying between them. Germline CDR1 and CDR2: SGHNT and YYREEE (reference sequence). The CDR3 length is 14 residues. In nucleotides, the CDR3 is TGTGCCAGCAGCTTGGCGGGGAGTAGTCAGCCCCAGCATTTT. It is translated as CASSLAGSSQPQHF. Full variable domain (missing parts from reference TRBV5-4 and TRBJ1-5): ETGVTQSPTHLIKTRGQQVTLRCSSQSGHNTVSWYQQALGQGPQFIFQYYREEENGRGNFPPRFSGLQFPNYSSELNVNALELDDSALYLCASSLAGSSQPQHFGDGTRLSIL.

The rearrangement uses TRBV27 and TRBJ1-2; D remains unclear. The length of the CDR3 is 14 residues. Per germline, CDR1 MNHEY and CDR2 SMNVEV (reference sequence). Deletions cut 2 bases from V and 1 base from J, with 8 bases between. The CDR3 here is CASSLDRGNYGYTF. The CDR3 DNA reads TGTGCCAGCAGTTTAGATCGGGGTAACTATGGCTACACCTTC.

The V call is TRBV15, the J call TRBJ2-2, with 9 bases fitting TRBD1. The CDR3 has 16 residues. V lost 1 base, J lost 0 bases, and 0 bases stayed unmatched. The germline gives CDR1 LNHNV, CDR2 YYDKDF (reference sequence). This CDR3 reads CATSRGQGANTGELFF. The CDR3 coding sequence is TGTGCCACCAGCAGAGGACAGGGGGCGAACACCGGGGAGCTGTTTTTT.

The chain combines TRBV11-2 with TRBJ2-7; D not certain. Per the germline V gene, CDR1 is SGHAT and CDR2 is FQNNGV. V shed 0 bases and J shed 5 bases, with 14 bases lying between them. This CDR3 contains 15 residues. CDR3 sequence (DNA): TGTGCCAGCAGCTTAGAGGCCCTGTCATATGACGAGCAGTACTTC. Translating gives CASSLEALSYDEQYF.

This clone was found once. V and J are TRBV28 and TRBJ2-3; perhaps TRBD2 as D (6 bases). The CDR3 consists of 15 residues. Trimming cost V 3 bases and J 5 bases, with 15 bases left between them. Germline V gene sequence: CDR1 MDHEN, CDR2 SYDVKM. This CDR3 is CASSLLRGGVDTQYF. CDR3 bases: TGTGCCAGCAGTTTGTTGCGTGGCGGGGTAGATACGCAGTATTTT.

This sequence joins TRBV27 and TRBJ1-1; D is perhaps TRBD1 (5 bases). The CDR3 loop spans 15 amino acids. V was shortened by 3 bases and J by 1 base, with 12 bases between the two germline ends. Germline V CDR1 and CDR2: MNHEY, SMNVEV (reference sequence). The CDR3 loop is CASSFQGGTNTEAFF. CDR3 DNA sequence: TGTGCCAGCAGTTTCCAAGGCGGGACGAACACTGAAGCTTTCTTT.